One T cell receptor beta chain is described in this entry. Only a few counts were recorded for this clonotype. The antigen it recognizes is unknown. No base qualities exist here, and no much larger clone lies one base off it. This sample was included in a study of early T cells in non-severe SARS-CoV-2 infection (dated by TCRdb to about 2021). Regarding the study in general: Because TCR sequencing was done on bulk RNA from unsorted whole blood, the alpha and beta chains could not be paired. On the study overall, not on this receptor specifically: VDJdb matching was skewed toward anti-spike CD8 responses and likely underestimated virus-specific expansions by missing private and CD4 specificities.

The receptor library was made with 5' RACE. Sequencing was carried out with a NextSeq 500. In the TCR library protocol, unique molecular identifiers were attached to individual cDNA molecules to correct for PCR bias and sequencing error. Both TCR alpha and beta chains were sequenced, and tight co-correlation was observed between alpha and beta sequence abundances in each sample. Regarding the original processing steps: Decombinator V4 was used to annotate the V gene, J gene and CDR3 of the TCR sequences. TCRs were defined as expanded if a significant change between any two time points was detected under a Poisson model with p below 0.0001. TCR abundances were normalised to the total number of TCRs sequenced in each sample and reported as counts per million. VDJdb, accessed on 1 November 2021, was searched for TCRs annotated for CMV, EBV and SARS-CoV-2, and TCRs annotated for more than one antigen were excluded. TCRdb applied fastp at Q25 and MiXCR to the public reads, then kept only in-frame beta chains. CDR3 protein duplicates are merged, each entry listing the most common genes and DNA. TCRdb, rather than the study authors, made the V and J calls. In this sample the table shows some 40,000 distinct CDR3 sequences, 4.5% to 5.5% of which occur a single time. The leading ten clones occupy about 17% of the sample.

A case-control design nested within a healthcare worker cohort in London, UK, was used, with weekly nasopharyngeal swab PCR tests and blood sampling performed. Between 23 and 31 March 2020, the week of the UK lockdown, healthcare workers were enrolled and then followed up weekly for as long as 16 weeks. This TCR was sampled from an adult who was a healthcare worker with PCR-confirmed SARS-CoV-2 infection or an uninfected control (not recorded which). Sequencing was carried out using whole blood.

DNA sequence: TGTGCCAGCAGCTTAACACCCGCCGGGGAGCTGTTTTTT. Its amino acids are CASSLTPAGELFF. The V and J segments used are TRBV7-2 and TRBJ2-2; the D gene lacks a confident call. Cut back by 2 bases and 6 bases, the V and J ends lie 7 bases apart. The CDR3 has 13 amino acids, counting the end cysteine and phenylalanine. Of the read, only the CDR3 DNA is kept; its 39 bases are in frame from base 1. Via the germline V gene, CDR1 is SGHTA and CDR2 FQGNSA. Joined to the reference TRBV7-2 and TRBJ2-2 proteins, this CDR3 gives the full variable domain: GAGVSQSPSNKVTEKGKDVELRCDPISGHTALYWYRQSLGQGLEFLIYFQGNSAPDKSGLPSDRFSAERTGGSVSTLTIQRTQQEDSAVYLCASSLTPAGELFFGEGSRLTVL.